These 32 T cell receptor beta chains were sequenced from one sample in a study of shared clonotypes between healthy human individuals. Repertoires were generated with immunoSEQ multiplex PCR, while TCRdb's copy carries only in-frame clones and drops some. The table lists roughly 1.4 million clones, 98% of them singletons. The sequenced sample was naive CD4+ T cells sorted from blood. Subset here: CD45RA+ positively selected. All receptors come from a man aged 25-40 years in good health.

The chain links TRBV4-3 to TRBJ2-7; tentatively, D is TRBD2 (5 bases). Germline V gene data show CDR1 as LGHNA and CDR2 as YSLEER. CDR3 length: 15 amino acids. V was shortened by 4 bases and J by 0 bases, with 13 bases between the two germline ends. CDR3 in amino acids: CASSPRVATSYEQYF. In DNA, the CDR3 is TGCGCCAGCAGCCCCCGGGTAGCGACCTCCTACGAGCAGTACTTC.

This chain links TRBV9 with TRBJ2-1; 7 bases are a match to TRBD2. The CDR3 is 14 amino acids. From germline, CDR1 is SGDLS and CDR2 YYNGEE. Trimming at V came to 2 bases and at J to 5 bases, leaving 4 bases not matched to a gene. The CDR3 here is CASSVTSQDNEQFF. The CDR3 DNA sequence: TGTGCCAGCAGCGTGACTAGCCAGGACAATGAGCAGTTCTTC.

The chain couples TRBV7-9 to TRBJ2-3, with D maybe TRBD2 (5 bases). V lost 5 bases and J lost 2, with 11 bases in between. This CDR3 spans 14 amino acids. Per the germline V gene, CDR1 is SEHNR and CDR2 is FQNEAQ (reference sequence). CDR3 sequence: CASSVREYTDTQYF. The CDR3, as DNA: TGTGCCAGCAGCGTAAGGGAGTACACAGATACGCAGTATTTT.

The CDR3 loop reads CASSVLATSYNEQFF. The CDR3 nucleotides read TGTGCCAGCAGCGTTCTAGCGACCTCCTACAATGAGCAGTTCTTC. The genes are TRBV9 and TRBJ2-1, with D possibly being TRBD2 (6 bases). This CDR3 region has 15 residues. Trimming removed 2 bases at V and 0 bases at J, with 9 bases between. The germline gives CDR1 SGDLS, CDR2 YYNGEE. The full variable domain, rest sourced from reference TRBV9 and TRBJ2-1, is DSGVTQTPKHLITATGQRVTLRCSPRSGDLSVYWYQQSLDQGLQFLIQYYNGEERAKGNILERFSAQQFPDLHSELNLSSLELGDSALYFCASSVLATSYNEQFFGPGTRLTVL.

The CDR3, as DNA: TGCAGCGCCCAGGGGTTCGGGAATACGCAGTATTTT. It is translated as CSAQGFGNTQYF. V and J are TRBV29-1 and TRBJ2-3; D may be TRBD1 (6 bases). This CDR3 has 12 residues. The germline CDR1 and CDR2 sequences are SQVTM and ANQGSEA. Trimming cost V 7 bases and J 7 bases, with 15 bases left between them.

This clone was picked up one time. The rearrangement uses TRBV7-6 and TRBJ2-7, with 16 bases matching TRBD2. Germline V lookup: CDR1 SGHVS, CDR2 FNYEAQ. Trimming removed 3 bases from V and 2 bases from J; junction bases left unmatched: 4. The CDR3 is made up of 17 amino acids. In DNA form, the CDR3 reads TGTGCCAGCAGCTTCGGGGGACTAGCGGGAGGGACCTACGAGCAGTACTTC. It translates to CASSFGGLAGGTYEQYF.

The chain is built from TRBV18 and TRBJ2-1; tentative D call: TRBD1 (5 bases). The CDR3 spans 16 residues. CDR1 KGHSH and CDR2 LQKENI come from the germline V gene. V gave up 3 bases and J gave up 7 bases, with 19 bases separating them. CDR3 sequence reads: CASSPPVARQWNEQFF. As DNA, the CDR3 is TGTGCCAGCTCACCGCCCGTTGCTAGACAGTGGAATGAGCAGTTCTTC.

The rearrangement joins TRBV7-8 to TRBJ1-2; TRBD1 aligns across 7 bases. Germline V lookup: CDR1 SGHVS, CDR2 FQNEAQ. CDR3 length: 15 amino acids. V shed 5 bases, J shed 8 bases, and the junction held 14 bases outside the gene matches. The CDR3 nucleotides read TGTGCCAGCAGCATAGACAGGGTGGAAAATGAAGGCTACACCTTC. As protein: CASSIDRVENEGYTF.

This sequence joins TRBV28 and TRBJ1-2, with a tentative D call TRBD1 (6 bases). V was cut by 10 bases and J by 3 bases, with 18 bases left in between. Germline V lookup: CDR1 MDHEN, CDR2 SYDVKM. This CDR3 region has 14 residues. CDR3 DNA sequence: TGTGCCACTTTGGGGGGCGCGCGATACTATGGCTACACCTTC. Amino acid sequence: CATLGGARYYGYTF.

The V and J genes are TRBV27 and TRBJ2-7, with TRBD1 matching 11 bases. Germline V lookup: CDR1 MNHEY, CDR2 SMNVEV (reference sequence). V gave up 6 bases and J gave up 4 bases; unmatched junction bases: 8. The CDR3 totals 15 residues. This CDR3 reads CASSPRGQGVYEQYF. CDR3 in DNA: TGTGCCAGCAGCCCAAGGGGACAGGGGGTTTACGAGCAGTACTTC.

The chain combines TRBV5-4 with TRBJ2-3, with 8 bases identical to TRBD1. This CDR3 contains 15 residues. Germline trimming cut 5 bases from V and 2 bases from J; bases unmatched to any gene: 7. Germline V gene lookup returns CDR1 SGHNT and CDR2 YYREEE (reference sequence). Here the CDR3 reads CASRKTGATTDTQYF. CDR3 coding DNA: TGTGCCAGCAGAAAGACAGGGGCAACCACAGATACGCAGTATTTT.

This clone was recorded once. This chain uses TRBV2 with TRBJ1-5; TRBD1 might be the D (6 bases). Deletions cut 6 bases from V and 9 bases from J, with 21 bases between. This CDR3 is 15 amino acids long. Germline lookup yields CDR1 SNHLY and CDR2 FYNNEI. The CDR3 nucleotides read TGTGCCAGCAGGCAGGCCGGGACACAAAGGAGGCCCCAGCATTTT. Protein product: CASRQAGTQRRPQHF.

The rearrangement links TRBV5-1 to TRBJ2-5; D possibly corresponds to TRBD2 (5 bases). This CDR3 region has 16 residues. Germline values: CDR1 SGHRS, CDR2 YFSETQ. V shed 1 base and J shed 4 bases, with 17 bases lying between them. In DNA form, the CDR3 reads TGCGCCAGCAGCTTGTTCGGGTCCGGGGTAGGAGAGACCCAGTACTTC. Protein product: CASSLFGSGVGETQYF.

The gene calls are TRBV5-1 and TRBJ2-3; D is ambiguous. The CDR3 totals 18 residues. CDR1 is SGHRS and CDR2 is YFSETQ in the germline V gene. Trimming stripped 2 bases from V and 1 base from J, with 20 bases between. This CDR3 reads CASSFPFGVLKGTDTQYF. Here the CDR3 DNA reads TGCGCCAGCAGCTTCCCCTTCGGTGTACTAAAAGGCACAGATACGCAGTATTTT.

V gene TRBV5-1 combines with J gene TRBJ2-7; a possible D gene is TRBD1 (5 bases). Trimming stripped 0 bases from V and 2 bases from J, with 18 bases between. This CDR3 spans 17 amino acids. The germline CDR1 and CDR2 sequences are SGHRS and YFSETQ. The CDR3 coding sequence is TGCGCCAGCAGCTTGGGAACAGGCATCGACCTCCCCTACGAGCAGTACTTC. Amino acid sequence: CASSLGTGIDLPYEQYF. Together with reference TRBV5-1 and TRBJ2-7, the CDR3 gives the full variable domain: KAGVTQTPRYLIKTRGQQVTLSCSPISGHRSVSWYQQTPGQGLQFLFEYFSETQRNKGNFPGRFSGRQFSNSRSEMNVSTLELGDSALYLCASSLGTGIDLPYEQYFGPGTRLTVT.

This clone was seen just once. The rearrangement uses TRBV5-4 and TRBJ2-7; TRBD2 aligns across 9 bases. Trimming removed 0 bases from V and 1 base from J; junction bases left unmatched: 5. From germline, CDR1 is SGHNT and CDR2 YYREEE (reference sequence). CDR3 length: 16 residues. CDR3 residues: CASSLGLAEGSYEQYF. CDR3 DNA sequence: TGTGCCAGCAGCTTGGGACTAGCGGAGGGATCCTACGAGCAGTACTTC. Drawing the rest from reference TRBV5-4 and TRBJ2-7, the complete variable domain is ETGVTQSPTHLIKTRGQQVTLRCSSQSGHNTVSWYQQALGQGPQFIFQYYREEENGRGNFPPRFSGLQFPNYSSELNVNALELDDSALYLCASSLGLAEGSYEQYFGPGTRLTVT.

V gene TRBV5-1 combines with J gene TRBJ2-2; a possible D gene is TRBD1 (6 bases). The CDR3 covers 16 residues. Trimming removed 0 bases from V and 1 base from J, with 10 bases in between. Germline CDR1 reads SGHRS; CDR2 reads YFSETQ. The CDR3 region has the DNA TGCGCCAGCAGCTTGGTCGGGACACGGAACACCGGGGAGCTGTTTTTT. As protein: CASSLVGTRNTGELFF.

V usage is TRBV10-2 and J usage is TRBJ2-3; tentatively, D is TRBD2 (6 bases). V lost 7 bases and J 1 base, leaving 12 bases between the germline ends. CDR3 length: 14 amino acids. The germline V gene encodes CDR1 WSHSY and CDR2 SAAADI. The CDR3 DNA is TGCGCCAGCACTCGGGACTCCCGCACAGATACGCAGTATTTT. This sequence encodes CASTRDSRTDTQYF.

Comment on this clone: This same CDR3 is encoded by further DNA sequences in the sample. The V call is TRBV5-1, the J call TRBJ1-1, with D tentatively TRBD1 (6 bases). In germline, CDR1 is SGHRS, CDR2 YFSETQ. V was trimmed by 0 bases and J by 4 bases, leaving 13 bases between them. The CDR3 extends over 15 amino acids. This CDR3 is CASSLVGGPGTEAFF. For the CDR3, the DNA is TGCGCCAGCAGCTTGGTCGGGGGGCCTGGCACTGAAGCTTTCTTT.

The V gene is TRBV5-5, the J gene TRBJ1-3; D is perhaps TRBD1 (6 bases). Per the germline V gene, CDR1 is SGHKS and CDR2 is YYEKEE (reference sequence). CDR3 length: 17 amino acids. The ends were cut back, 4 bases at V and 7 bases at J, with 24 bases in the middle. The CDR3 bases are TGTGCCAGCAGCCCCCGTCCAGCGACAGGTAGCTTGAACACCATATATTTT. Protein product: CASSPRPATGSLNTIYF.

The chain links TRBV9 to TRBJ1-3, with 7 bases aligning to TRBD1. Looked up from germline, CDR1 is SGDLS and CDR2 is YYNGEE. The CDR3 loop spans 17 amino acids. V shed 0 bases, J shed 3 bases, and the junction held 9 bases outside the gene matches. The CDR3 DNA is TGTGCCAGCAGCGTAGTTCCCCAGGGGGTAGTTGGAAACACCATATATTTT. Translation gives CASSVVPQGVVGNTIYF. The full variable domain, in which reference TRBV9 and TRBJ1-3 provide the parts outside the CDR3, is DSGVTQTPKHLITATGQRVTLRCSPRSGDLSVYWYQQSLDQGLQFLIQYYNGEERAKGNILERFSAQQFPDLHSELNLSSLELGDSALYFCASSVVPQGVVGNTIYFGEGSWLTVV.

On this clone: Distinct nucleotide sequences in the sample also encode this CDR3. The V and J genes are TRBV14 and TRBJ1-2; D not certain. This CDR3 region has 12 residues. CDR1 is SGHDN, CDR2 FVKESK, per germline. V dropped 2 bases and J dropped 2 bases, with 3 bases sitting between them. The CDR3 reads CASSQTNYGYTF. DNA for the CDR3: TGTGCCAGCAGCCAAACGAACTATGGCTACACCTTC.

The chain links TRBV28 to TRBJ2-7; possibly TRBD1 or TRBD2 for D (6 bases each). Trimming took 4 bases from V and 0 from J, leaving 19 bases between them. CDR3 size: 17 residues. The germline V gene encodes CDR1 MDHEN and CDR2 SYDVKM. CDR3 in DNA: TGTGCCAGCAGTTCCATCCCCGGGGGCCGATTCTCCTACGAGCAGTACTTC. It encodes CASSSIPGGRFSYEQYF.

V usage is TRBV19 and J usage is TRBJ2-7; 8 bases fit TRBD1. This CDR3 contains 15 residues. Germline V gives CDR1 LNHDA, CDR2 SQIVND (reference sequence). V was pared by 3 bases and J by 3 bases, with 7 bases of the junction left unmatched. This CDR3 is CASSITGGFDYEQYF. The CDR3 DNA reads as TGTGCCAGTAGTATTACAGGGGGATTCGACTACGAGCAGTACTTC.

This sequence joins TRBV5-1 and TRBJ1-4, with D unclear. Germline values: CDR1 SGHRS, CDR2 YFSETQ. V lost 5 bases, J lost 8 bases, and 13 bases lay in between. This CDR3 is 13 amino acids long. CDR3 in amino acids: CASSKHTTEKLFF. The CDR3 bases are TGCGCCAGCAGTAAACACACAACCGAAAAACTGTTTTTT.

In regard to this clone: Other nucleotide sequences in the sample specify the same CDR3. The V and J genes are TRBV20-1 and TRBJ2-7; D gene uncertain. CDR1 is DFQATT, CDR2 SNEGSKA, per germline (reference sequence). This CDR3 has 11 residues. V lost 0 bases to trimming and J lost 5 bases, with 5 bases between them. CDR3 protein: CSARDLNEQYF. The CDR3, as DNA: TGCAGTGCTAGAGACTTAAACGAGCAGTACTTC.

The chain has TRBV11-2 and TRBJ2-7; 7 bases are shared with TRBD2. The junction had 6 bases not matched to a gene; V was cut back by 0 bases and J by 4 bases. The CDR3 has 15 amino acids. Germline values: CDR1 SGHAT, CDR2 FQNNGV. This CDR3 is CASSLEGGRKYEQYF. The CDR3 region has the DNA TGTGCCAGCAGCTTAGAGGGCGGGAGAAAGTACGAGCAGTACTTC.

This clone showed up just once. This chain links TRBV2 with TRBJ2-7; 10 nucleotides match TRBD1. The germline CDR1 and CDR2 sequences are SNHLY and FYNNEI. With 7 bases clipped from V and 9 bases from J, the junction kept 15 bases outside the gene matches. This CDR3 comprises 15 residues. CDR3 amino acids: CASTLGQGDLTRQYF. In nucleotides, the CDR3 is TGTGCCAGCACCCTCGGACAGGGGGATCTTACGAGGCAGTACTTC. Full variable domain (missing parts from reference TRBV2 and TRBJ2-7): EPEVTQTPSHQVTQMGQEVILRCVPISNHLYFYWYRQILGQKVEFLVSFYNNEISEKSEIFDDQFSVERPDGSNFTLKIRSTKLEDSAMYFCASTLGQGDLTRQYFGPGTRLTVT.

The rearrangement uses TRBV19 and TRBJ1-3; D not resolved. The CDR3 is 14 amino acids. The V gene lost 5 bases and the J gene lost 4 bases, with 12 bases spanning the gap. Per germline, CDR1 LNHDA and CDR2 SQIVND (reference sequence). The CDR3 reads CASSLRAAGNTIYF. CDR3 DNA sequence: TGTGCCAGTAGTCTGAGGGCGGCGGGAAACACCATATATTTT.

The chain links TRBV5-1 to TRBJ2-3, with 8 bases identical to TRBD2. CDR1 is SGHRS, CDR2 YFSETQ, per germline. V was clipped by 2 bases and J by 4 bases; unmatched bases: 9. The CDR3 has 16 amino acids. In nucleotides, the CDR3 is TGCGCCAGCAGCTTATCACTAGCGGAGGGGGCAGATACGCAGTATTTT. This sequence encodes CASSLSLAEGADTQYF.

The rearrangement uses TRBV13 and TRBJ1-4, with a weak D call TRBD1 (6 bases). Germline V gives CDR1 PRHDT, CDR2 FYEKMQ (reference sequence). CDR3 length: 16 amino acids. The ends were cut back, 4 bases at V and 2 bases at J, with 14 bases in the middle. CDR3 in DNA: TGTGCCAGCAGCTCTTCAGGGGTGGGGACTAATGAAAAACTGTTTTTT. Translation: CASSSSGVGTNEKLFF.

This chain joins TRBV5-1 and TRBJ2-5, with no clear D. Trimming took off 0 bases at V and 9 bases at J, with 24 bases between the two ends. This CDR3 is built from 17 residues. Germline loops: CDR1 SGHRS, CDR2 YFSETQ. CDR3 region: CASSLGRNRVTVMSQYF. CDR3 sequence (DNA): TGCGCCAGCAGCTTGGGCAGGAACAGAGTCACGGTAATGTCCCAGTACTTC.